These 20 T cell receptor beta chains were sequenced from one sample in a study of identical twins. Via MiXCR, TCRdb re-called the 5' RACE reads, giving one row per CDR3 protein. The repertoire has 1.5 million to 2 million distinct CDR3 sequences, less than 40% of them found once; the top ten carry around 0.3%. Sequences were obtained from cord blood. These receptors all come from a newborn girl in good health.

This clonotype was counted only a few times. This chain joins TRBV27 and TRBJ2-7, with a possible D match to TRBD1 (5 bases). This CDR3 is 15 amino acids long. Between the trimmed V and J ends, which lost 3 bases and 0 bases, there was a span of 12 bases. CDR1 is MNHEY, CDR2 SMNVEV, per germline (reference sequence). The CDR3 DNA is TGTGCCAGCAGTTTTTCGACAGTTACCTCCTACGAGCAGTACTTC. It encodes CASSFSTVTSYEQYF.

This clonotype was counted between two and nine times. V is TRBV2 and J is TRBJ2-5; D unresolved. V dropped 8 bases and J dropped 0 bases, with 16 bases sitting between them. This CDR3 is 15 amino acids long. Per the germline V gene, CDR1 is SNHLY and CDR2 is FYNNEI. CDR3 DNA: TGTGCCAGCCGAGCCCCGGCAGGCTACCAAGAGACCCAGTACTTC. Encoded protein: CASRAPAGYQETQYF.

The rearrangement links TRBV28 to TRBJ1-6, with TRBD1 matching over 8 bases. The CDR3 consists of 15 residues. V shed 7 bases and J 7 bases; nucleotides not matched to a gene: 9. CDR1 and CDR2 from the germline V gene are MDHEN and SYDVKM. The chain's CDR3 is CASTENRGGNSPLHF. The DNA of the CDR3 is TGTGCCAGCACCGAAAACAGGGGGGGGAATTCACCCCTCCACTTT.

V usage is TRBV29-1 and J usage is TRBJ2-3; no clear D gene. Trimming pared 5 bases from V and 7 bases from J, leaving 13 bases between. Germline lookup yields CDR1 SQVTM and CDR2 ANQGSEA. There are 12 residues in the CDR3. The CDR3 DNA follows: TGCAGCGTTCGTATCGTGGCAAATACGCAGTATTTT. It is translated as CSVRIVANTQYF.

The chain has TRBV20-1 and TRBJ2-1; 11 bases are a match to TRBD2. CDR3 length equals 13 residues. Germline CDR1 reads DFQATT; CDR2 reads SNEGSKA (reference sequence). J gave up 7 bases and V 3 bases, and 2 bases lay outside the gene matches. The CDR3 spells CSARRTSGNEQFF. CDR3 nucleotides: TGCAGTGCTAGGCGGACTAGCGGGAATGAGCAGTTCTTC.

Here the CDR3 reads CAWTAFSGTAETQYF. The DNA for the CDR3 is TGTGCCTGGACTGCGTTTTCAGGGACGGCCGAGACCCAGTACTTC. The V call is TRBV30, the J call TRBJ2-4; D tentatively fits TRBD1 or TRBD2 (5 bases each). Near its end, the DNA agrees better with TRBJ2-5, so the J call may be wrong. The CDR3 sequence is 15 residues long. Germline CDR1 reads GTSNPN; CDR2 reads SVGIG (reference sequence).

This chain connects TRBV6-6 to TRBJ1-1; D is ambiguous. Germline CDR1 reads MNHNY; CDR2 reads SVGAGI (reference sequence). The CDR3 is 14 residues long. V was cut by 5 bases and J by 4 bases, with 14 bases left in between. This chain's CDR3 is CASSPRGGLTEAFF. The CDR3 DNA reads TGTGCCAGCAGTCCCCGGGGAGGGCTCACTGAAGCTTTCTTT.

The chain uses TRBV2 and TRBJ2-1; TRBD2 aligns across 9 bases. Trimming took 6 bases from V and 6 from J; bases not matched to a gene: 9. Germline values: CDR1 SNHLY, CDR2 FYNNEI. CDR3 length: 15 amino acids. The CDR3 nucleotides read TGTGCCAGCAGGGCAAGCGGGGGGCGAACCAATGAGCAGTTCTTC. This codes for CASRASGGRTNEQFF.

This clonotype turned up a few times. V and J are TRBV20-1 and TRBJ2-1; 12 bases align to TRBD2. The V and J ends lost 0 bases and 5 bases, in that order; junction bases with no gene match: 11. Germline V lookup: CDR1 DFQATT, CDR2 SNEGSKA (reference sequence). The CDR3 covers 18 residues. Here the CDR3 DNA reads TGCAGTGCTAGAGATAATCCACTAGCGGGGGGTCCCCACAATGAGCAGTTCTTC. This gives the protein CSARDNPLAGGPHNEQFF.

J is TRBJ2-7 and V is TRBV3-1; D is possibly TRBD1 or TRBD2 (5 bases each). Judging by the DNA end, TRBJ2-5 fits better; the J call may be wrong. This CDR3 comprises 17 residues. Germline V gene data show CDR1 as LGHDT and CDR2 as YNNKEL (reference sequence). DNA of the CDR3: TGTGCCAGCAGCCAGGCCTTGAGGGGTCAGCAGGCAGAGACCCAGTACTTC. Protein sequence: CASSQALRGQQAETQYF.

Here the CDR3 DNA reads TGCAGTGCTCGGACACTTGGGTCCTACGAGCAGTACTTC. Amino acids: CSARTLGSYEQYF. This chain links TRBV20-1 with TRBJ2-7; D may be TRBD1 (5 bases). The CDR3 spans 13 residues. The germline gives CDR1 DFQATT, CDR2 SNEGSKA (reference sequence). The germline V and J ends were trimmed by 5 bases and 1 base, with 12 bases remaining between them.

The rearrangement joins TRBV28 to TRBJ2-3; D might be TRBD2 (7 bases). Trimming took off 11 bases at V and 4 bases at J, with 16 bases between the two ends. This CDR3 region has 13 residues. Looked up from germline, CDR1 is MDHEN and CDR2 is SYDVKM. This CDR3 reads CAGGRQAPDTQYF. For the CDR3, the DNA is TGTGCCGGCGGGAGACAGGCCCCAGATACGCAGTATTTT.

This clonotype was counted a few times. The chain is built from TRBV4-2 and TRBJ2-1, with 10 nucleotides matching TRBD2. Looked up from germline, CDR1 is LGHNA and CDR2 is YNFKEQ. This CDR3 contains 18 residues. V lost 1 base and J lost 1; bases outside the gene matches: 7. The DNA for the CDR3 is TGTGCCAGCAGCCAAGCGGGTAGCGGGAGGTGGTCCTACAATGAGCAGTTCTTC. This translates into CASSQAGSGRWSYNEQFF.

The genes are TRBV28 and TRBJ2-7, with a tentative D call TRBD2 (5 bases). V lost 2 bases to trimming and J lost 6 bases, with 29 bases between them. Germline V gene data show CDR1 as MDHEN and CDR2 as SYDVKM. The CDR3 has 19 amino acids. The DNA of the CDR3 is TGTGCCAGCAGTTTACTCTATCGGGCTAGTGGACTCGAGGGTGTCGAGCAGTACTTC. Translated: CASSLLYRASGLEGVEQYF.

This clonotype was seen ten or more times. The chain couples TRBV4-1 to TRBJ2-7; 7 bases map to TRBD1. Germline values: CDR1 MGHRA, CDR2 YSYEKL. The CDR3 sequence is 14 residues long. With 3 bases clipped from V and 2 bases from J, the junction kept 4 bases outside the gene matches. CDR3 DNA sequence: TGCGCCAGCAGCCAGGTACAGGGGACCTACGAGCAGTACTTC. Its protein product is CASSQVQGTYEQYF.

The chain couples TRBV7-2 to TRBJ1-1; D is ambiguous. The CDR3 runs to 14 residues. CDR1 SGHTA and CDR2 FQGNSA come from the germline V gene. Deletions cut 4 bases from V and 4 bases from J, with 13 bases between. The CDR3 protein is CASSSIRRPTEAFF. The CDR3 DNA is TGTGCCAGCAGCTCCATTCGACGCCCCACTGAAGCTTTCTTT.

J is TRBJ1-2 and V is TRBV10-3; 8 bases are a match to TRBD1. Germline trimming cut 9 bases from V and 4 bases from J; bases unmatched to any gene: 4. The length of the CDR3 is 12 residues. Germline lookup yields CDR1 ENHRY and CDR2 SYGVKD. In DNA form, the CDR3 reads TGTGCCATGAGCGGGACAGGCTATGGCTACACCTTC. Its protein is CAMSGTGYGYTF.

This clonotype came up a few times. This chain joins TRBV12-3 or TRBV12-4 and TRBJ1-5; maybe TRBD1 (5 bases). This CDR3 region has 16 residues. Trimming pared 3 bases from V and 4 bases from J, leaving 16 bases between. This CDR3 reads CASSLAALRGNQPQHF. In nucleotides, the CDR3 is TGTGCCAGCAGTTTGGCAGCTCTGAGGGGTAATCAGCCCCAGCATTTT.

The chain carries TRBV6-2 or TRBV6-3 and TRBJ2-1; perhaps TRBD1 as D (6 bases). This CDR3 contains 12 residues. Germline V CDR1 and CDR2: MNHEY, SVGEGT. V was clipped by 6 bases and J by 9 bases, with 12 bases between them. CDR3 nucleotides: TGTGCCAGCAGCTGGACAGTTGCTGAGCAGTTCTTC. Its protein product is CASSWTVAEQFF.

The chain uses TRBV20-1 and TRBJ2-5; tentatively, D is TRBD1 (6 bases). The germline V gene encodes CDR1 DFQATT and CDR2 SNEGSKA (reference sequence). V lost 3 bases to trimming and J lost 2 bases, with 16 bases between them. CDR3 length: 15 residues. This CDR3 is CSASGTGNLQETQYF. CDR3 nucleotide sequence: TGCAGTGCTAGCGGCACAGGGAATCTACAAGAGACCCAGTACTTC.